These 3 T cell receptor beta chains originate from one sample sequenced in a study of T cell responses to AZD1222 COVID-19 vaccine. Profiled with immunoSEQ multiplex PCR; TCRdb holds only in-frame clones, not every one. This sample carries 180,000 or so clones, more than 85% of them seen once, and the ten largest clones take less than 2%. This specimen consisted of peripheral blood, obtained 28 days after the second AZD1222 dose. Source of these receptors: an adult who received the AZD1222 COVID-19 vaccine.

The chain couples TRBV5-1 to TRBJ2-1, with D perhaps TRBD1 or TRBD2 (5 bases each). Germline V CDR1 and CDR2: SGHRS, YFSETQ. CDR3 size: 16 residues. The V and J ends lost 5 bases and 4 bases respectively, with 19 bases between them. The CDR3 DNA reads as TGCGCCAGCAGTTCCGGGACCACGGGCGGGTACAATGAGCAGTTCTTC. This gives the protein CASSSGTTGGYNEQFF.

J is TRBJ2-1 and V is TRBV7-3; D is unresolved. The V gene's germline CDR1 is SGHTA and CDR2 FQGTGA. V lost 5 bases and J lost 7, with 21 bases in between. CDR3 length equals 16 residues. CDR3 loop: CASSPHGGKGRNEQFF. CDR3 sequence (DNA): TGTGCCAGCAGCCCTCACGGTGGCAAGGGTAGGAATGAGCAGTTCTTC. Full variable domain (missing parts from reference TRBV7-3 and TRBJ2-1): GAGVSQTPSNKVTEKGKYVELRCDPISGHTALYWYRQSLGQGPEFLIYFQGTGAADDSGLPNDRFFAVRPEGSVSTLKIQRTERGDSAVYLCASSPHGGKGRNEQFFGPGTRLTVL.

This chain uses TRBV5-4 with TRBJ2-7; 10 bases map to TRBD2. With 5 bases clipped from V and 0 bases from J, the junction kept 14 bases outside the gene matches. The CDR3 consists of 18 residues. From germline, CDR1 is SGHNT and CDR2 YYREEE (reference sequence). The CDR3, as DNA: TGTGCCAGCAGTCGGGGCGGTACTAGCGGGATGTCCTCCTACGAGCAGTACTTC. Encoded protein: CASSRGGTSGMSSYEQYF.